The 4 T cell receptor beta chains below come from one sample, sequenced in a study of blood T cell repertoires in COVID-19. Produced via immunoSEQ multiplex PCR; TCRdb's table is partial and in-frame only. Seen here are approximately 300,000 clones, more than 75% observed once, and the top ten hold about 1.7%. The sequencing sample was made of peripheral blood. These receptors all stem from a woman between 50 and 59 years old with acute or convalescent COVID-19.

J is TRBJ1-3 and V is TRBV5-1; D remains unclear. Trimming stripped 0 bases from V and 2 bases from J, with 12 bases between. The germline V gene encodes CDR1 SGHRS and CDR2 YFSETQ. This CDR3 is 16 amino acids long. CDR3 coding DNA: TGCGCCAGCAGCTTGGCCGGGAGGGTTGCTGGAAACACCATATATTTT. As protein: CASSLAGRVAGNTIYF.

The rearrangement links TRBV9 to TRBJ2-5; D is possibly TRBD2 (6 bases). Looked up from germline, CDR1 is SGDLS and CDR2 is YYNGEE. This CDR3 spans 14 amino acids. Trimming pared 0 bases from V and 5 bases from J, leaving 11 bases between. The CDR3 DNA is TGTGCCAGCAGCGTAGACGGGAGCGGGGAGACCCAGTACTTC. Translated, it gives CASSVDGSGETQYF. Using reference TRBV9 and TRBJ2-5 for the parts outside the CDR3, the full variable domain is DSGVTQTPKHLITATGQRVTLRCSPRSGDLSVYWYQQSLDQGLQFLIQYYNGEERAKGNILERFSAQQFPDLHSELNLSSLELGDSALYFCASSVDGSGETQYFGPGTRLLVL.

This clone has only one observation. The chain combines TRBV24-1 with TRBJ2-1, with 11 bases matching TRBD1. The CDR3 totals 14 residues. Germline V gene data show CDR1 as KGHDR and CDR2 as SFDVKD. J gave up 7 bases and V 5 bases, and 3 bases lay outside the gene matches. CDR3 region: CATSGGQGGNEQFF. The CDR3 nucleotides read TGTGCCACCAGTGGGGGACAGGGGGGGAATGAGCAGTTCTTC.

The gene calls are TRBV4-1 and TRBJ2-7, with TRBD2 identical over 8 bases. Germline V lookup: CDR1 MGHRA, CDR2 YSYEKL. CDR3 length: 17 amino acids. V lost 1 base, J lost 2 bases, and 10 bases stayed unmatched. CDR3 loop: CASSQGSGSGKTYEQYF. CDR3 DNA: TGCGCCAGCAGCCAAGGTAGCGGTAGCGGGAAAACCTACGAGCAGTACTTC.